This T cell receptor beta chain was profiled in a study of blood T cell repertoires in COVID-19. Study context: The United States, Italy and Spain were the sources of the acute and convalescent COVID-19 samples. From T cells, B-cell-depleted T cells, or PBMCs came the material, which was cDNA or gDNA.

CDR3 length: 14 residues. CDR1 and CDR2 (germline): SGHDT, YYEEEE. Trimming cost V 1 base and J 6 bases, with 13 bases left between them. Original handling: Reference gene primer amplification gave estimated nucleated cell counts. Sequencing used immunoSEQ multiplex PCR; TCRdb keeps in-frame clones, though not all of them. D and trimming were read from the DNA, whereas the V and J calls and clone size are those reported in that table. The data hold about 140,000 clones, with approximately 84% observed a single time. This sequence was found in a woman in her sixties or seventies with acute or convalescent COVID-19. Sequencing was carried out using peripheral blood. This chain joins TRBV5-6 and TRBJ1-1; weak D call: TRBD1 (5 bases). In DNA, the CDR3 is TGTGCCAGCAGCTTGTGGGGCCTAATGGCTGAAGCTTTCTTT. Its protein is CASSLWGLMAEAFF.